The rows below give T cell receptor beta chains drawn from one sample of a study of early T cells in non-severe SARS-CoV-2 infection. TCRdb re-analysed the 5' RACE reads in MiXCR, keeping a single row per CDR3 protein. The sample shows more than 50,000 distinct CDR3 sequences, approximately 12% of them seen only once. Material: whole blood, obtained at baseline. The receptors come from an adult who was a healthcare worker with PCR-confirmed SARS-CoV-2 infection or an uninfected control (not recorded which). CDR3s include the opening cysteine and the closing phenylalanine or tryptophan. A D gene is named only where the DNA matches it firmly. Some rows have no size entry. The others give once, few or many, or a class for an expanded clone.

V	size	D	J	CDR3	DNA
TRBV11-2	-	TRBD2	TRBJ2-5	CASSLGGRARETQYF	TGTGCCAGCAGCTTAGGCGGGAGGGCCCGGGAGACCCAGTACTTC
TRBV7-8	few	-	TRBJ1-2	CASSLGTASLYGYTF	TGTGCCAGCAGCTTAGGTACAGCCAGCCTCTATGGCTACACCTTC
TRBV28	-	TRBD1	TRBJ2-1	CASRASTGGSYNEQFF	TGTGCCAGCAGGGCCTCCACAGGGGGCTCCTACAATGAGCAGTTCTTC
TRBV11-2	many	TRBD2	TRBJ2-1	CASSPRTSQHNEQFF	TGTGCCAGCAGCCCCCGGACTAGTCAGCACAATGAGCAGTTCTTC
TRBV19	-	TRBD2	TRBJ2-1	CASSTRERETKSYNEQFF	TGTGCCAGTAGTACCCGCGAGCGGGAGACAAAATCCTACAATGAGCAGTTCTTC
TRBV19	once	TRBD1	TRBJ1-5	CASSRYIPGQGSSQPQHF	TGTGCCAGTAGTCGTTATATTCCAGGACAGGGGTCAAGTCAGCCCCAGCATTTT
TRBV7-2	-	-	TRBJ1-2	CASSLALRGNNYGYTF	TGTGCCAGCAGCTTAGCTCTAAGGGGAAACAACTATGGCTACACCTTC
TRBV6-1	few	-	TRBJ1-1	CASMDGGAAMDEAFF	TGTGCCAGCATGGATGGGGGCGCGGCTATGGATGAAGCTTTCTTT
TRBV25-1	few	TRBD1	TRBJ2-1	CASKGAIRGEQFF	TGTGCCAGCAAGGGGGCCATTCGTGGTGAGCAGTTCTTC
TRBV7-6	many	-	TRBJ2-7	CASSLATSRSSYEQYF	TGTGCCAGCAGCTTGGCGACTAGTCGGAGCTCCTACGAGCAGTACTTC
TRBV29-1	few	TRBD2	TRBJ2-5	CSVLLGTSGPSPLF	TGCAGCGTTCTTCTTGGGACTAGCGGGCCATCCCCCCTCTTC
TRBV5-5	-	TRBD1	TRBJ2-2	CASSLFRTGESTGELFF	TGTGCCAGCAGCTTGTTTCGAACAGGGGAGAGCACCGGGGAGCTGTTTTTT
TRBV20-1	many	-	TRBJ1-6	CSARQGFSSYNSPLHF	TGCAGTGCTAGACAGGGATTTAGCTCCTATAATTCACCCCTCCACTTT
TRBV27	-	-	TRBJ2-7	CASSLGLSSYEQYF	TGTGCCAGCAGTTTAGGTCTGAGCTCCTACGAGCAGTACTTC
TRBV28	-	-	TRBJ2-7	CAIRDGTYEQYF	TGTGCCATTCGGGACGGGACCTACGAGCAGTACTTC
TRBV7-3	-	-	TRBJ2-5	CASSLSANQETQYF	TGTGCCAGCAGCTTAAGCGCGAACCAAGAGACCCAGTACTTC
TRBV28	few	-	TRBJ2-7	CASGRRAAPSYEQYF	TGTGCCAGCGGACGAAGGGCTGCTCCTTCCTACGAGCAGTACTTC
TRBV20-1	many	TRBD1	TRBJ1-2	CSASRTGLDYGYTF	TGCAGTGCGTCACGGACAGGGCTAGACTATGGCTACACCTTC
TRBV2	large	-	TRBJ2-1	CASTLRDPWRNEQFF	TGTGCCAGCACTCTACGGGACCCTTGGAGGAATGAGCAGTTCTTC